This T cell receptor beta chain was recorded in a study of blood T cell repertoires in COVID-19. The wider study: Donors in the United States, Italy and Spain gave samples during acute or convalescent COVID-19. Nucleic acid was either cDNA or gDNA, and it came from T cells, B-cell-depleted T cells, or PBMCs.

V was trimmed by 2 bases and J by 5 bases, leaving 9 bases between them. The CDR3 consists of 13 residues. In germline, CDR1 is SGHTA, CDR2 FQGNSA. As processed by the authors: Estimation of nucleated cell counts relied on the amplification of reference gene primers. Using immunoSEQ multiplex PCR, the repertoire was profiled, and TCRdb retains in-frame clones only, with some absent. V and J calls plus clone size are reproduced from that table; the DNA served to infer D and trimming. The sample shows some 250,000 clones, approximately 78% of them seen only once. This TCR was sampled from a woman between 18 and 29 years old with acute or convalescent COVID-19. The rearrangement uses TRBV7-2 and TRBJ2-5; D ambiguous. Material: peripheral blood. The CDR3 DNA reads as TGTGCCAGCAGCTTATCTAGTGGCGAGACCCAGTACTTC. Protein: CASSLSSGETQYF.